The present T cell receptor (beta chain) was sequenced within a study of T cell responses to AZD1222 COVID-19 vaccine (TCRdb year 2021). Concerning the study at large: TCR sequencing covered about 230 trial participants: some 210 given two doses of AZD1222 and about 26 given two doses of MenACWY control vaccine. Enrollment into the trials was organized by age into subgroups of 18-55, 56-69 and 70-plus years, and those subgroups contained 148, 28 and 57 TCR-sequenced participants, respectively. Broader findings and caveats from the paper: Participants were mostly white British, with more females than males. The authors suggested clonal diversity may have been underestimated. Epitopes outside the regions mutated in the B.1.351 and B.1.1.7 variants were reportedly recognized by nearly half of the unique spike-specific TCRs. The 56-69-year group was small, and its depth increase did not reach significance, likely because of low power. After two AZD1222 doses, both the breadth and the depth of spike-specific TCRs were significantly higher than at day 0 and than in MenACWY recipients. Only a handful of AZD1222 recipients were SARS-CoV-2 seropositive at baseline, limiting conclusions about previously exposed vaccinees. Because no day 14 peak-response samples were available, repertoires were characterized only after the peak T cell response. Vaccine-associated CD4 TCRs spanned the whole spike protein, with dominant responses in regions 160-218 and 743-854.

A word on this clone: No antigen is known for it. No clone much larger than this one lies a single base away; base qualities are absent.

The CDR3 regions of human TCRbeta chains were subjected to immunosequencing. Concerning the study's data processing: TCRs in the repertoires were compared against a reference library of SARS-CoV-2-specific TCRs that had been generated with the MIRA antigen-specificity platform. Breadth was defined as the fraction of unique TCRs that were SARS-CoV-2-associated. Depth was defined as the fraction of total T cells that were SARS-CoV-2-associated. Using the MIRA data, each spike-specific TCR was mapped to the spike region that the TCR reacts to and placed in a CD4 or CD8 class. Log10-transformed breadth and depth values were compared by one-way ANOVA with Sidak's multiple comparisons tests. The table was pulled from immuneACCESS by TCRdb, which kept in-frame rearrangements only. Such tables lose some clones; where checked, under half of the loss comes from unresolved V genes, and the rest has no known cause. V, J and clone size reflect that table, while D and trimming were determined from the DNA. This sample holds 130,000 or so clones; over 90% were observed only once. Of the sample, more than 0.85% is held by the ten largest clones.

Deletion took 3 bases off V and 1 base off J, with a span of 12 bases between the germline ends. From the cysteine up to the phenylalanine, the CDR3 has a length of 15 residues. CDR3 DNA is the only sequence kept; it has 45 bases, read in frame from the first base. From the germline V gene, CDR1 is KGHSH and CDR2 is LQKENI. What the time point label conveys for this sample: baseline before first vaccination. The treatment or condition label of this sample denotes: meningococcal conjugate vaccine given as trial control. Vaccinee samples came from UK trials COV001 and COV002, including a single-blind randomized controlled phase 2/3 trial of AZD1222 (ChAdOx1 nCoV-19) in healthy adults. For TCRbeta chain sequencing, PBMC samples from trial participants were taken at day 0 and at day 28 after the second dose.

The material sequenced was peripheral blood, taken on day 0 of MenACWY control vaccination. The sequence joins TRBV18 to TRBJ1-2; a weak D assignment points to TRBD1 (6 bases agree). This clonotype originated in an adult in good health. CDR3 protein: CASSPRTDNNYGYTF. The DNA sequence is TGTGCCAGCTCACCCCGGACAGATAATAACTATGGCTACACCTTC.